This TCR beta chain was profiled in a study of blood T cells in healthy people across ages. This CDR3 region has 14 residues. V was pared by 4 bases and J by 2 bases, with 12 bases between. CDR1 and CDR2 from the germline V gene are LGHDT and YNNKEL (reference sequence). This clonotype was recorded many times. Combining a sample-barcoded 5' primer with a J-beta primer mix, a second PCR ran for about 6 to 11 cycles. TCRdb re-derived calls from the 5' RACE reads in MiXCR, one entry per CDR3 protein. The data contain 550,000 to 800,000 distinct CDR3 sequences, about a third of them singletons. The sequence was collected from a woman over 75 in good health. The chain has TRBV3-1 and TRBJ2-7; D remains ambiguous. Material: blood. CDR3 coding DNA: TGTGCCAGCAGCCGCCAGGAGCCAGCCTACGAGCAGTACTTC. Protein product: CASSRQEPAYEQYF.